The rows below give T cell receptor beta chains drawn from one sample of a study of shared clonotypes between healthy human individuals. Sequenced by immunoSEQ multiplex PCR; TCRdb stores in-frame clones only, minus some. The data hold some 680,000 clones, with around 73% observed a single time. The sample taken for sequencing was memory CD4+ T cells sorted from blood. These receptors were collected from a woman aged 25 to 39 in good health. The CDR3 runs from the conserved cysteine through the conserved F or W. The order of the fields is CDR3 DNA, CDR3 protein, clone size, D gene, CDR3 length, V gene, J gene. A D gene is named only where the DNA matches it firmly. Some rows have no size entry. The others give once, few or many, or a class for an expanded clone.

TGTGCCAGCAGCCTCTTAAGCTCCTACAATGAGCAGTTCTTC	CASSLLSSYNEQFF	once	.	14	TRBV14	TRBJ2-1
TGTGCCAGCAGGCCCTCCTCCAGCGGGGGGATTAGGCAGTTCTTC	CASRPSSSGGIRQFF	.	TRBD2	15	TRBV6-5	TRBJ2-1
TGTGCCAGCAGCTTAGGCGGACAGGGCACTGAAGCTTTCTTT	CASSLGGQGTEAFF	.	TRBD1	14	TRBV7-9	TRBJ1-1
TGTGCCAGCAGCCAAAGCGGGGGTCCCCAGCATTTT	CASSQSGGPQHF	.	.	12	TRBV25-1	TRBJ1-5
TGCAGTGCTAGAGAATACATAGCTTTCTTT	CSAREYIAFF	.	.	10	TRBV20-1	TRBJ1-1
TGTGCCTGGAGTGTGCGGGGGGATACGCAGTATTTT	CAWSVRGDTQYF	few	TRBD2	12	TRBV30	TRBJ2-3
TGTGCCAGCAGCTCGGGGGCAGGGGGAGCGGACAATGAGCAGTTCTTC	CASSSGAGGADNEQFF	.	.	16	TRBV7-2	TRBJ2-1
TGTGCCAGCAGAGCCCGCCGGGACCAAAACACTGAAGCTTTCTTT	CASRARRDQNTEAFF	.	.	15	TRBV6-1	TRBJ1-1
TGCGCCAGCAGTCAAGAAGGCGGAGGCTCTGGGGCCAACGTCCTGACTTTC	CASSQEGGGSGANVLTF	.	.	17	TRBV23-1	TRBJ2-6
TGTGCCAGCAGCTACACACAGGGAATGGGGGACTATGGCTACACCTTC	CASSYTQGMGDYGYTF	once	.	16	TRBV11-1	TRBJ1-2
TGTGCCAGCAGTCATCTTGACAGGGAGAATCAGCCCCAGCATTTT	CASSHLDRENQPQHF	.	TRBD1	15	TRBV28	TRBJ1-5
TGTGCCAGCAGTTTAAGTGGCGCCGGCTACGAGCAGTACTTC	CASSLSGAGYEQYF	.	.	14	TRBV28	TRBJ2-7
TGTGCCAGCAGCCCTCAAGGGGCGGGAGAAGCAGATACGCAGTATTTT	CASSPQGAGEADTQYF	.	TRBD2	16	TRBV27	TRBJ2-3
TGCGCCAGCAGCTTGGTTCCAGGTGAGAACTATGGCTACACCTTC	CASSLVPGENYGYTF	.	.	15	TRBV5-1	TRBJ1-2
TGTGCCAGTAGGCGGCTGGGGGACTACAATGAGCAGTTCTTC	CASRRLGDYNEQFF	.	.	14	TRBV19	TRBJ2-1
TGTGCCAGTAGTATCTCACAGGGAGGGGTTTCTGGGGCCAACGTCCTGACTTTC	CASSISQGGVSGANVLTF	.	.	18	TRBV19	TRBJ2-6
TGTGCCAGCAGTCCTGCACAGGGGTACGAGCAGTACTTC	CASSPAQGYEQYF	.	TRBD1	13	TRBV28	TRBJ2-7
TGTGCCAGCAGTGAAGAGGTACAGGATTTCAATGAGCAGTTCTTC	CASSEEVQDFNEQFF	.	.	15	TRBV2	TRBJ2-1